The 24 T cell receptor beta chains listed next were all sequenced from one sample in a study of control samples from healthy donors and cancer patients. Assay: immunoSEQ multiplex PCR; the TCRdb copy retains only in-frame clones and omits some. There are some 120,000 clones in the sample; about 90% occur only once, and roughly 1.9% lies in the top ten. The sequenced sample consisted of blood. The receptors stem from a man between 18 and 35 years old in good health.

The CDR3 region is CASSTGQSQYEKLFF. The CDR3 DNA reads as TGTGCCAGCAGCACAGGACAGTCTCAATATGAAAAACTGTTTTTT. This chain links TRBV9 with TRBJ1-4, with a possible D match to TRBD1 (6 bases). CDR3 length: 15 amino acids. The germline V gene has CDR1 SGDLS and CDR2 YYNGEE. The germline V and J ends were trimmed by 4 bases and 6 bases, with 16 bases remaining between them.

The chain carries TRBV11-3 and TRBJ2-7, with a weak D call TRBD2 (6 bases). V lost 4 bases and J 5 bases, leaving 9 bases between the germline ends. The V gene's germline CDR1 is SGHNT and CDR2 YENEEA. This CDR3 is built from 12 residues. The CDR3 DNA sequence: TGTGCCAGCAGCTCGGAGGGGAACGAGCAGTACTTC. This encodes CASSSEGNEQYF.

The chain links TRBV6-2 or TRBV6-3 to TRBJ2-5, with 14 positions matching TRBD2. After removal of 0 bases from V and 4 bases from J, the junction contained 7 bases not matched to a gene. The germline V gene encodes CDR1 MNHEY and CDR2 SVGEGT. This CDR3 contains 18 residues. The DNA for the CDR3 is TGTGCCAGCAGTTACTCCTCTAGACTAGCGGGAGGGAGAGAGACCCAGTACTTC. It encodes CASSYSSRLAGGRETQYF.

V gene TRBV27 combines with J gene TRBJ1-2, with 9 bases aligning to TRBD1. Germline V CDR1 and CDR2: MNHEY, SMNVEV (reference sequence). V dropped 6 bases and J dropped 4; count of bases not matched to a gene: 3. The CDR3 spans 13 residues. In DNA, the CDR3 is TGTGCCAGCAGACCGGGACAGGGCTATGGCTACACCTTC. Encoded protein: CASRPGQGYGYTF.

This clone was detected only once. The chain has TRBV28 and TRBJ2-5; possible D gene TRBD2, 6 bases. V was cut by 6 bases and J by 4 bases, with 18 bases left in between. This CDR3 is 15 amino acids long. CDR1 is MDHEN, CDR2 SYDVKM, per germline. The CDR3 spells CASSEPREVIETQYF. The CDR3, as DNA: TGTGCCAGCAGCGAACCCAGGGAGGTTATAGAGACCCAGTACTTC.

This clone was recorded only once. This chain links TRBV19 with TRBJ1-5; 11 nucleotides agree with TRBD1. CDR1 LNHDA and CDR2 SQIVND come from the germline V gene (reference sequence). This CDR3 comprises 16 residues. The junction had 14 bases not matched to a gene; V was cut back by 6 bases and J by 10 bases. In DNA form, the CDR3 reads TGTGCCAGTAGCCCCCAGGGGACAGGGGGAATAAGCCCCCAGCATTTT. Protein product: CASSPQGTGGISPQHF.

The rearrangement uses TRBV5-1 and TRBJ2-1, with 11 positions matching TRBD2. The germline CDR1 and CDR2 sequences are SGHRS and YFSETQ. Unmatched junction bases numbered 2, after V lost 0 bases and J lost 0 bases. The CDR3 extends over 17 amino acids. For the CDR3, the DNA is TGCGCCAGCAGCTTGGTCACTAGCGGGAGCTCCTACAATGAGCAGTTCTTC. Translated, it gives CASSLVTSGSSYNEQFF.

The CDR3 sequence is CASSGGGGYNEQFF. In DNA form, the CDR3 reads TGTGCCAGCAGCGGCGGAGGGGGATACAATGAGCAGTTCTTC. The chain has TRBV6-4 and TRBJ2-1; the D call may be TRBD1 or TRBD2 (6 bases each). The V end was cut by 6 bases, the J end by 4 bases, with 13 bases between. The CDR3 is 14 amino acids. Germline V lookup: CDR1 MRHNA, CDR2 SNTAGT.

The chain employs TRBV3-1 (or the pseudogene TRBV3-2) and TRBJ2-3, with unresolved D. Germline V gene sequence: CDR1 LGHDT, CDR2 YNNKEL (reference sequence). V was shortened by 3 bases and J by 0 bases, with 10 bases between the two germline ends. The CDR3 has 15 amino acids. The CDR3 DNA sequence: TGTGCCAGCAGCCAGGAGCTCCCTAGCACAGATACGCAGTATTTT. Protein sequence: CASSQELPSTDTQYF.

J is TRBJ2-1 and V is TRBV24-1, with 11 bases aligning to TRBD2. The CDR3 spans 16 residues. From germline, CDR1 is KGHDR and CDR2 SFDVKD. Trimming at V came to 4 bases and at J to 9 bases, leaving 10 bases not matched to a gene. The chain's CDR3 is CATSEATILAGGEQFF. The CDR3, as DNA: TGTGCCACCAGTGAAGCGACTATTCTAGCGGGAGGTGAGCAGTTCTTC.

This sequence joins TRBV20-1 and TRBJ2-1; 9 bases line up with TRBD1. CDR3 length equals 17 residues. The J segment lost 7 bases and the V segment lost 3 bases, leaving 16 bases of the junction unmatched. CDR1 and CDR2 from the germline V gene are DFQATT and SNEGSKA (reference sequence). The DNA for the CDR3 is TGCAGTGCTAGTAGTATGAGGGGACAGGGATTAATGAATGAGCAGTTCTTC. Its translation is CSASSMRGQGLMNEQFF.

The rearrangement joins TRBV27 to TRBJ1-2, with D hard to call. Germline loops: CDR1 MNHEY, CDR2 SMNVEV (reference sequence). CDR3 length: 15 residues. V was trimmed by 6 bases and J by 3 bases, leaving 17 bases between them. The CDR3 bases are TGTGCCAGCAGGAGTCTTGGCCTATCATACTATGGCTACACCTTC. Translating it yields CASRSLGLSYYGYTF.

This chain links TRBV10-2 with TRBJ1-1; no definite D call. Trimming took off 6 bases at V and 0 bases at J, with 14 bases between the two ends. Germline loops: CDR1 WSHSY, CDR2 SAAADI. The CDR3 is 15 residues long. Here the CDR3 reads CASRDRVWVNTEAFF. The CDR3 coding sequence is TGCGCCAGCAGGGACCGAGTCTGGGTGAACACTGAAGCTTTCTTT.

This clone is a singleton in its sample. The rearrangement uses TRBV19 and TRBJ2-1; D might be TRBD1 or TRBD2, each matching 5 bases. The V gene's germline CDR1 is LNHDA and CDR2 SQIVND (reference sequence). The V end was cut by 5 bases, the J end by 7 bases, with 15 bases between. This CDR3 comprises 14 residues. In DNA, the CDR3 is TGTGCCAGTAGTCGAGGGACGGTAATAAATGAGCAGTTCTTC. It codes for CASSRGTVINEQFF.

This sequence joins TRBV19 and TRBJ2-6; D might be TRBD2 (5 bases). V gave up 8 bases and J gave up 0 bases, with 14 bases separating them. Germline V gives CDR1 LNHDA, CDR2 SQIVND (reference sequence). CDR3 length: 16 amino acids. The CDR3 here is CASASLSISGANVLTF. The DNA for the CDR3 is TGTGCCAGTGCTAGCCTATCAATCTCTGGGGCCAACGTCCTGACTTTC.

CDR3 residues: CASSRNRMNTEAFF. DNA of the CDR3: TGTGCCAGCAGTCGAAACAGGATGAACACTGAAGCTTTCTTT. The chain has TRBV13 and TRBJ1-1, with D tentatively TRBD1 (5 bases). Trimming stripped 6 bases from V and 0 bases from J, with 11 bases between. This CDR3 is built from 14 residues. Germline V gene data show CDR1 as PRHDT and CDR2 as FYEKMQ (reference sequence).

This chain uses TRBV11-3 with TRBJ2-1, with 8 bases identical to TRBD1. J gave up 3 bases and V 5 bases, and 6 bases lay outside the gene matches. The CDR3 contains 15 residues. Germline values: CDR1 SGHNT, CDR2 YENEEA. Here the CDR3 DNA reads TGTGCCAGCAGCCTAAAGACAGGGGTCTACAATGAGCAGTTCTTC. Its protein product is CASSLKTGVYNEQFF.

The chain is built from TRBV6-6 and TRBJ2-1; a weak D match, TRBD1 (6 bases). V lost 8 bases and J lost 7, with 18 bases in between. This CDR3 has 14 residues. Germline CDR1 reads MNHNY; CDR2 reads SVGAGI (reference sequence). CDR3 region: CASLRRGMWNEQFF. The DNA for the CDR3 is TGTGCCAGCCTTCGTAGGGGGATGTGGAATGAGCAGTTCTTC.

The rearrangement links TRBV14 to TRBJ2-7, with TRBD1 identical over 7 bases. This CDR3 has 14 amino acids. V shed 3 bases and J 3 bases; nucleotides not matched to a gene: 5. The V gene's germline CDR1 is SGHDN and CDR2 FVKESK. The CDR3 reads CASSQTGPSYEQYF. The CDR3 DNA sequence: TGTGCCAGCAGCCAGACAGGGCCAAGCTACGAGCAGTACTTC.

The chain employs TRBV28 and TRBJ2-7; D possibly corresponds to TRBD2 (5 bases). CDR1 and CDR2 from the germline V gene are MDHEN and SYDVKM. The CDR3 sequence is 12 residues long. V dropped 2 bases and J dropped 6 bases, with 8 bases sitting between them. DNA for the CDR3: TGTGCCAGCAGTTTACCCGCGGGCGAGCAGTACTTC. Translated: CASSLPAGEQYF.

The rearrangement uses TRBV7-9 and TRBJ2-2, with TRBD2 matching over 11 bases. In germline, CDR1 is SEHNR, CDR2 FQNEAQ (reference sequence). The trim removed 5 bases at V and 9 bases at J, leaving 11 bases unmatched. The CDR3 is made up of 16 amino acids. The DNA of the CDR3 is TGTGCCAGCAGCACGACTAGCGGGATAGGGGTGAGGGAGCTGTTTTTT. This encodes CASSTTSGIGVRELFF.

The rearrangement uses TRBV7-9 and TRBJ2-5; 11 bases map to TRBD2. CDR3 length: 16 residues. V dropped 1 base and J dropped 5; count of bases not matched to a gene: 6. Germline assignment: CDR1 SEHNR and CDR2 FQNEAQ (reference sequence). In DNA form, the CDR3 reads TGTGCCAGCAGCTTAGTTAGCGGGAGGGCCCGGGAGACCCAGTACTTC. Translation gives CASSLVSGRARETQYF. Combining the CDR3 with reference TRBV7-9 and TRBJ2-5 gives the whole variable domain DTGVSQNPRHKITKRGQNVTFRCDPISEHNRLYWYRQTLGQGPEFLTYFQNEAQLEKSRLLSDRFSAERPKGSFSTLEIQRTEQGDSAMYLCASSLVSGRARETQYFGPGTRLLVL.

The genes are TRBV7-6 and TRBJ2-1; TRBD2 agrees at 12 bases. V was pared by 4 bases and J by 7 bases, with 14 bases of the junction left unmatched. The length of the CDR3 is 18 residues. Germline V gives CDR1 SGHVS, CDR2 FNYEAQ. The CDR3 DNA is TGTGCCAGCAGCTCTTCGACGACTAGCGGGAGAGTGAGAAATGAGCAGTTCTTC. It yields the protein CASSSSTTSGRVRNEQFF.

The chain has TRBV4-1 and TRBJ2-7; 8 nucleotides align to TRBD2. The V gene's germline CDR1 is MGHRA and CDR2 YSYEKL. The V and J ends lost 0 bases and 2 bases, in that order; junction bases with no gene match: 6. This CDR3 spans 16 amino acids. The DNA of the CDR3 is TGCGCCAGCAGCCAAGAAGGCGGGAGGTTAGCCTACGAGCAGTACTTC. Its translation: CASSQEGGRLAYEQYF.